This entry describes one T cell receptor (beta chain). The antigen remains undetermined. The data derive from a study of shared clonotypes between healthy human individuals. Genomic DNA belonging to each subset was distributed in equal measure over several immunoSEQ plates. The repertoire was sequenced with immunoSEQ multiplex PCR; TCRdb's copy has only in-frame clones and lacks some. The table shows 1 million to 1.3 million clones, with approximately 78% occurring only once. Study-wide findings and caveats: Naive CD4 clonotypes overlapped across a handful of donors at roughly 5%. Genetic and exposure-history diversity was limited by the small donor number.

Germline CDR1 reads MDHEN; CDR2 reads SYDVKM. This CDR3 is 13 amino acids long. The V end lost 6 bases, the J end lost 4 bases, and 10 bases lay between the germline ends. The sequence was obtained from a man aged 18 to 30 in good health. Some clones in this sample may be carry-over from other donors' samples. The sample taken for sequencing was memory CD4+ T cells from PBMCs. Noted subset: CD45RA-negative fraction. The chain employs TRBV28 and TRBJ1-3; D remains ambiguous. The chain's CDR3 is CASRWSVGNTIYF. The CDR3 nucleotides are TGTGCCAGCAGATGGTCGGTGGGAAACACCATATATTTT.